These 18 T cell receptor beta chains were all obtained from the same sample, sequenced in a study of graft-versus-host responses after intestinal transplantation. The antigens these receptors bind are not known. TCRdb's table, derived via immunoSEQ multiplex PCR, lists solely in-frame clones and lacks some. The sample has about 99,000 clones; 93% are singletons. Sequencing used unstimulated CD8+ T cells sorted from spleen or lymph node cells, obtained before intestinal transplant. The receptors here all came from a human donor who received an intestinal transplant.

The chain is built from TRBV20-1 and TRBJ2-7; D is undetermined. This CDR3 is 11 amino acids long. V was cut by 6 bases and J by 3 bases, with 9 bases left in between. Germline-derived CDR1 and CDR2 are DFQATT and SNEGSKA (reference sequence). CDR3 residues: CSAIRDYEQYF. The CDR3 DNA follows: TGCAGTGCAATAAGGGACTACGAGCAGTACTTC.

The genes are TRBV4-1 and TRBJ2-1, with TRBD2 identical over 9 bases. CDR1 MGHRA and CDR2 YSYEKL come from the germline V gene. CDR3 size: 17 residues. Trimming took 0 bases from V and 4 from J; bases not matched to a gene: 7. DNA of the CDR3: TGCGCCAGCAGCCAAGAGCCGGGACTAGCCGATTACAATGAGCAGTTCTTC. Protein sequence: CASSQEPGLADYNEQFF.

This rearrangement joins TRBV2 to TRBJ1-5; perhaps TRBD1 as D (6 bases). V was trimmed by 11 bases and J by 6 bases, leaving 23 bases between them. Germline CDR1 is SNHLY and CDR2 is FYNNEI. This CDR3 has 15 residues. The CDR3 loop reads CASQSLGGIFQPQHF. The CDR3 nucleotides read TGTGCCTCCCAATCCCTAGGGGGAATCTTTCAGCCCCAGCATTTT.

The CDR3, as DNA: TGTGCCAGCAGTGCCCTGGGGGCGGGGGGGCCCGGGGAGCTGTTTTTT. Translated, it gives CASSALGAGGPGELFF. This chain links TRBV2 with TRBJ2-2, with 9 bases aligning to TRBD2. CDR1 and CDR2 (germline): SNHLY, FYNNEI. The CDR3 length is 16 residues. Trimming took 4 bases from V and 6 from J; bases not matched to a gene: 9.

This clone was found once. V is TRBV7-6 and J is TRBJ2-3, with 8 bases identical to TRBD1. The CDR3 contains 15 residues. Germline loops: CDR1 SGHVS, CDR2 FNYEAQ. With V trimmed by 5 bases and J by 5 bases, 9 bases remained unmatched. The CDR3 bases are TGTGCCAGCAGCACCGGACAGGGAGGAATAGATACGCAGTATTTT. It codes for CASSTGQGGIDTQYF.

This clone was detected a few times. This chain connects TRBV5-1 to TRBJ1-6; D gene unclear. The CDR3 is 14 residues long. Trimming took 0 bases from V and 9 from J, leaving 10 bases between them. Germline V gives CDR1 SGHRS, CDR2 YFSETQ. The CDR3 here is CASSLGGLGSPLHF. The CDR3 DNA reads TGCGCCAGCAGCTTGGGAGGTCTAGGTTCACCCCTCCACTTT.

The chain joins TRBV9 to TRBJ2-3; D not resolved. V gave up 3 bases and J gave up 2 bases, with 7 bases separating them. The germline V gene encodes CDR1 SGDLS and CDR2 YYNGEE. This CDR3 contains 13 residues. In DNA, the CDR3 is TGTGCCAGCAGCGCACGTTTCACAGATACGCAGTATTTT. It codes for CASSARFTDTQYF.

This chain connects TRBV30 to TRBJ2-1, with 11 bases aligning to TRBD2. The CDR3 is 13 residues long. V shed 5 bases, J shed 5 bases, and the junction held 2 bases outside the gene matches. Germline V lookup: CDR1 GTSNPN, CDR2 SVGIG (reference sequence). The CDR3 DNA reads TGTGCCTGGGAGGGACTAGCGGACAATGAGCAGTTCTTC. This codes for CAWEGLADNEQFF.

The chain joins TRBV19 to TRBJ2-7; 12 bases agree with TRBD2. The CDR3 loop spans 14 amino acids. After removal of 3 bases from V and 4 bases from J, the junction contained 1 base not matched to a gene. Germline V gives CDR1 LNHDA, CDR2 SQIVND (reference sequence). The CDR3 bases are TGTGCCAGTAGTATTGGACTAGCGGGATACGAGCAGTACTTC. It is translated as CASSIGLAGYEQYF.

V and J are TRBV6-1 and TRBJ1-5, with no clear D. Trimming took 3 bases from V and 2 from J, leaving 14 bases between them. The length of the CDR3 is 16 residues. Germline CDR1 MNHNS, CDR2 SASEGT. The CDR3 nucleotides are TGTGCCAGCAGTGAGGGCCGAAGTGGGGGCAATCAGCCCCAGCATTTT. It encodes CASSEGRSGGNQPQHF.

The V and J genes are TRBV14 and TRBJ1-1, with D possibly TRBD1 on 5 matching bases. The CDR3 runs 15 residues. V was cut by 4 bases and J by 4 bases, with 16 bases left in between. Looked up from germline, CDR1 is SGHDN and CDR2 is FVKESK. The CDR3 protein is CASSPVFGQGTEAFF. CDR3 DNA sequence: TGTGCCAGCAGCCCGGTTTTTGGTCAGGGCACTGAAGCTTTCTTT.

This chain connects TRBV9 to TRBJ2-1, with 10 bases aligning to TRBD2. Per germline, CDR1 SGDLS and CDR2 YYNGEE. CDR3 length equals 15 residues. J was trimmed by 5 bases and V by 0 bases; bases with no gene match: 2. The CDR3 DNA follows: TGTGCCAGCAGCGTAGGACTAGCGGGTGACAATGAGCAGTTCTTC. Its translation: CASSVGLAGDNEQFF.

CDR3: CASSPGLAKSGELFF. In DNA form, the CDR3 reads TGCGCCAGCAGCCCTGGACTAGCGAAGTCTGGGGAGCTGTTTTTT. This chain connects TRBV5-1 to TRBJ2-2; 9 bases are shared with TRBD2. Losses at the gene ends were 4 bases for V and 8 bases for J; bases not matched to a gene: 9. Germline CDR1 and CDR2: SGHRS and YFSETQ. The CDR3 runs to 15 residues. Supplemented by reference TRBV5-1 and TRBJ2-2, the full variable domain reads KAGVTQTPRYLIKTRGQQVTLSCSPISGHRSVSWYQQTPGQGLQFLFEYFSETQRNKGNFPGRFSGRQFSNSRSEMNVSTLELGDSALYLCASSPGLAKSGELFFGEGSRLTVL.

This clone was recorded only once. The chain joins TRBV7-2 to TRBJ1-3, with D possibly being TRBD1 (5 bases). Looked up from germline, CDR1 is SGHTA and CDR2 is FQGNSA. This CDR3 comprises 19 residues. Trimming removed 1 base at V and 1 base at J, with 20 bases between. CDR3 sequence: CASSLEVWDARYSGNTIYF. The CDR3 DNA is TGTGCCAGCAGCTTAGAAGTGTGGGACGCCAGATATTCTGGAAACACCATATATTTT.

This rearrangement joins TRBV7-6 to TRBJ1-2, with TRBD1 identical over 8 bases. CDR3 length: 12 residues. Trimming removed 5 bases from V and 8 bases from J; junction bases left unmatched: 4. The V gene's germline CDR1 is SGHVS and CDR2 FNYEAQ. CDR3 in amino acids: CASSLTGDGYTF. The CDR3 coding sequence is TGTGCCAGCAGCCTGACAGGGGACGGCTACACCTTC.

This chain uses TRBV7-6 with TRBJ1-1; D is perhaps TRBD1 (6 bases). From germline, CDR1 is SGHVS and CDR2 FNYEAQ. The CDR3 extends over 14 amino acids. The V end lost 1 base, the J end lost 3 bases, and 9 bases lay between the germline ends. As DNA, the CDR3 is TGTGCCAGCAGCTTAGGGGGGGCAGACACTGAAGCTTTCTTT. The encoded protein is CASSLGGADTEAFF.

The chain joins TRBV15 to TRBJ2-5; a weak D match, TRBD1 (5 bases). The V gene's germline CDR1 is LNHNV and CDR2 YYDKDF (reference sequence). The length of the CDR3 is 11 residues. V was clipped by 8 bases and J by 5 bases, with 9 bases between them. CDR3: CATAWGETQYF. The CDR3 DNA is TGTGCCACCGCCTGGGGCGAGACCCAGTACTTC.

The V call is TRBV11-2, the J call TRBJ2-7, with 7 positions matching TRBD1. This CDR3 spans 15 amino acids. Germline V gene data show CDR1 as SGHAT and CDR2 as FQNNGV. V lost 5 bases, J lost 0 bases, and 7 bases stayed unmatched. CDR3 loop: CASSQDRDSSYEQYF. CDR3 bases: TGTGCCAGCAGCCAGGACCGGGACAGCTCCTACGAGCAGTACTTC.